The entry below gives a single T cell receptor (beta chain) sequence along with its context. Its target is not known. Assay used: immunoSEQ multiplex PCR; TCRdb lists only in-frame clones, some missing. In the table there are about 39,000 clones, about 80% of which are singletons. This entry belongs to a study of a mutant IDH1 vaccine in newly diagnosed glioma. Study overall: Vaccinations, eight in total, occurred in weeks 1, 3, 5, 7, 11, 15, 19, 23. Commencement of vaccination occurred 4-6 weeks following radiotherapy alone, or concurrently with temozolomide cycles. Treatment recipients were approximately 60% male and about 40% female, and their mean age was approximately 42 years. Most patients had radiochemotherapy with temozolomide before enrollment; others had one alone.

Indicated time point: week 11, during vaccination. Doses of 300 ug of mutant IDH1 20-mer peptide were given with topical imiquimod. The CDR3 loop spans 14 amino acids. The germline V gene encodes CDR1 SGHDT and CDR2 YYEEEE. Trimming left V 3 bases short and J 4 bases short, with 11 bases between. The receptor's source is a woman under 40 with glioma. Some clones in this sample may be carry-over from other donors' samples. The rearrangement uses TRBV5-6 and TRBJ2-1; D perhaps matches TRBD2 (6 bases). The source was peripheral blood mononuclear cells (PBMCs), collected from a glioma patient whose treatment included an IDH1 peptide vaccine. The CDR3: CASSSLGGYNEQFF. The CDR3 bases are TGTGCCAGCAGCTCCCTGGGGGGTTACAATGAGCAGTTCTTC.